These T cell receptor beta chains were read from a single sample in a study of T cell responses to AZD1222 COVID-19 vaccine. Measured with immunoSEQ multiplex PCR; TCRdb has only the in-frame clones, and not every one. Here the sample spans under 200,000 clones, about 89% being singletons. The sample consisted of peripheral blood, taken on day 0 of AZD1222 vaccination. All receptors come from an adult in good health. Both conserved end residues are part of each CDR3. The order of the fields is CDR3 protein, CDR3 DNA, clone size, V gene, J gene, D gene. A D gene is named only where the DNA matches it firmly. Some rows have no size entry. The others give once, few or many, or a class for an expanded clone.

CDR3: CASSVDPIGQATPKYNEQFF
DNA: TGTGCCAGCAGCGTAGACCCCATCGGGCAGGCAACCCCAAAGTACAATGAGCAGTTCTTC
size: once
V: TRBV9
J: TRBJ2-1
D: -

CDR3: CASSPSRGVYTDTQYF
DNA: TGTGCCAGCAGCCCATCGAGGGGGGTCTACACAGATACGCAGTATTTT
size: -
V: TRBV11-3
J: TRBJ2-3
D: -

CDR3: CASSQRGREKLFF
DNA: TGTGCCAGCAGCCAAAGGGGCAGGGAAAAACTGTTTTTT
size: -
V: TRBV3-1/TRBV3-2
J: TRBJ1-4
D: -

CDR3: CASRGQGNYGYTF
DNA: TGTGCCAGCAGAGGACAGGGTAACTATGGCTACACCTTC
size: -
V: TRBV6-5
J: TRBJ1-2
D: TRBD1

CDR3: CASSLGTSGIETQYF
DNA: TGCGCCAGCAGCCTCGGGACTAGCGGGATAGAGACCCAGTACTTC
size: -
V: TRBV5-1
J: TRBJ2-5
D: TRBD2

CDR3: CASSYNYEQYF
DNA: TGTGCCAGCAGTTACAACTACGAGCAGTACTTC
size: -
V: TRBV6-2/TRBV6-3
J: TRBJ2-7
D: -

CDR3: CASRGRGSHSPLHF
DNA: TGTGCCAGCAGGGGGCGGGGCTCGCATTCACCCCTCCACTTT
size: -
V: TRBV5-4
J: TRBJ1-6
D: -

CDR3: CASSLLRQGANYGYTF
DNA: TGTGCCAGCAGCTTACTCAGACAGGGAGCTAACTATGGCTACACCTTC
size: -
V: TRBV11-2
J: TRBJ1-2
D: TRBD1

CDR3: CASSVNKRFSTDTQYF
DNA: TGTGCCAGCAGCGTAAATAAGCGGTTTAGCACAGATACGCAGTATTTT
size: -
V: TRBV9
J: TRBJ2-3
D: -

CDR3: CASSQTQGGTEAFF
DNA: TGTGCCAGCAGCCAAACACAGGGGGGCACTGAAGCTTTCTTT
size: -
V: TRBV28
J: TRBJ1-1
D: TRBD1

CDR3: CASSSDSSYNSPLHF
DNA: TGTGCCAGCAGTTCCGACAGCTCCTATAATTCACCCCTCCACTTT
size: -
V: TRBV27
J: TRBJ1-6
D: -

CDR3: CASSSQTGAHTEAFF
DNA: TGTGCCAGCAGCTCCCAGACAGGGGCCCACACTGAAGCTTTCTTT
size: once
V: TRBV5-4
J: TRBJ1-1
D: TRBD1

CDR3: CAWSRLWGQGTSGANVLTF
DNA: TGTGCCTGGAGTAGGCTGTGGGGACAGGGGACTTCTGGGGCCAACGTCCTGACTTTC
size: few
V: TRBV30
J: TRBJ2-6
D: TRBD1

CDR3: CASSPRQGSNSPLHF
DNA: TGTGCCAGCAGCCCCCGTCAGGGCAGTAATTCACCCCTCCACTTT
size: -
V: TRBV7-2
J: TRBJ1-6
D: -

CDR3: CASSLARPPGTGELFF
DNA: TGTGCCAGCAGCTTGGCCAGGCCCCCGGGGACCGGGGAGCTGTTTTTT
size: -
V: TRBV5-4
J: TRBJ2-2
D: -

CDR3: CASRYSPGLGGDEQFF
DNA: TGTGCCAGCAGGTACAGTCCGGGACTAGGGGGGGATGAGCAGTTCTTC
size: -
V: TRBV2
J: TRBJ2-1
D: TRBD2

CDR3: CASSPGPSYEQYF
DNA: TGCGCCAGCAGTCCGGGTCCTTCCTACGAGCAGTACTTC
size: -
V: TRBV10-1
J: TRBJ2-7
D: -

CDR3: CASSTSGGNSPLHF
DNA: TGTGCCAGTAGTACTTCAGGGGGGAATTCACCCCTCCACTTT
size: -
V: TRBV19
J: TRBJ1-6
D: TRBD1

CDR3: CATSEGYEQYF
DNA: TGTGCCACCAGTGAAGGCTACGAGCAGTACTTC
size: -
V: TRBV24-1
J: TRBJ2-7
D: -

CDR3: CASSGRDRRHNEQFF
DNA: TGTGCCAGCAGCGGCCGGGACAGGCGACACAATGAGCAGTTCTTC
size: -
V: TRBV7-2
J: TRBJ2-1
D: TRBD1

CDR3: CASSHSFAPASEQFF
DNA: TGTGCCAGCAGCCATTCTTTTGCCCCCGCCAGTGAGCAGTTCTTC
size: -
V: TRBV7-2
J: TRBJ2-1
D: -

CDR3: CASRGREANNEQFF
DNA: TGTGCCAGCAGGGGGCGGGAGGCAAACAATGAGCAGTTCTTC
size: -
V: TRBV5-4
J: TRBJ2-1
D: TRBD2

CDR3: CASTTLAGGLDEQFF
DNA: TGTGCCAGTACCACACTAGCGGGGGGCCTAGACGAGCAGTTCTTC
size: -
V: TRBV19
J: TRBJ2-1
D: TRBD2

CDR3: CASMTAYEQYF
DNA: TGTGCCAGCATGACAGCCTACGAGCAGTACTTC
size: -
V: TRBV28
J: TRBJ2-7
D: -

CDR3: CASSFGLSNQPQHF
DNA: TGTGCCAGCAGTTTTGGACTTAGCAATCAGCCCCAGCATTTT
size: -
V: TRBV27
J: TRBJ1-5
D: -

CDR3: CASSFLAGGPTDTQYF
DNA: TGTGCCAGCAGCTTCCTAGCGGGAGGGCCAACGGATACGCAGTATTTT
size: -
V: TRBV7-2
J: TRBJ2-3
D: TRBD2

CDR3: CASSWDRQLFF
DNA: TGTGCCAGTAGTTGGGACAGACAACTGTTTTTT
size: -
V: TRBV19
J: TRBJ1-4
D: TRBD1

CDR3: CASIWGATQGEQFF
DNA: TGTGCCAGCATTTGGGGGGCTACGCAGGGTGAGCAGTTCTTC
size: -
V: TRBV6-6
J: TRBJ2-1
D: -

CDR3: CAWAGWGLDNEQFF
DNA: TGTGCCTGGGCGGGGTGGGGGCTCGACAATGAGCAGTTCTTC
size: -
V: TRBV30
J: TRBJ2-1
D: -

CDR3: CASSSNWGAHNEQFF
DNA: TGTGCCAGCAGCTCGAATTGGGGCGCCCACAATGAGCAGTTCTTC
size: -
V: TRBV11-3
J: TRBJ2-1
D: -

CDR3: CASSPTRNTIYF
DNA: TGTGCCAGCAGTCCAACCAGAAACACCATATATTTT
size: -
V: TRBV12-3/TRBV12-4
J: TRBJ1-3
D: -

CDR3: CASSNLAGTDTQYF
DNA: TGTGCCAGCAGCAACCTAGCGGGCACAGATACGCAGTATTTT
size: -
V: TRBV9
J: TRBJ2-3
D: TRBD2

CDR3: CATSTPSDNEQFF
DNA: TGTGCCACCAGCACCCCGAGCGACAATGAGCAGTTCTTC
size: -
V: TRBV15
J: TRBJ2-1
D: -

CDR3: CAWSQSKNTEAFF
DNA: TGTGCCTGGAGTCAGAGTAAGAACACTGAAGCTTTCTTT
size: -
V: TRBV30
J: TRBJ1-1
D: -

CDR3: CASKYGTTGEGYTF
DNA: TGTGCCAGCAAGTACGGGACCACCGGAGAAGGCTACACCTTC
size: -
V: TRBV6-5
J: TRBJ1-2
D: -

CDR3: CASSQAWNTEAFF
DNA: TGCGCCAGCAGCCAAGCGTGGAACACTGAAGCTTTCTTT
size: -
V: TRBV4-3
J: TRBJ1-1
D: -

CDR3: CASSIWDFASRPQHF
DNA: TGTGCCAGCAGCATCTGGGACTTCGCCTCGCGGCCCCAGCATTTT
size: -
V: TRBV5-6
J: TRBJ1-5
D: -

CDR3: CASTGKSSTDTQYF
DNA: TGTGCCAGCACGGGGAAGTCTAGCACAGATACGCAGTATTTT
size: -
V: TRBV7-9
J: TRBJ2-3
D: -

CDR3: CASRLTLGGTEAFF
DNA: TGTGCCAGCAGACTTACCCTTGGGGGCACTGAAGCTTTCTTT
size: -
V: TRBV5-5
J: TRBJ1-1
D: -

CDR3: CASSISLTATEKLFF
DNA: TGTGCCAGTAGTATCTCGTTGACGGCGACTGAAAAACTGTTTTTT
size: once
V: TRBV19
J: TRBJ1-4
D: -

CDR3: CATSRDIGSEAFF
DNA: TGTGCCACCAGCAGAGATATCGGGTCTGAAGCTTTCTTT
size: -
V: TRBV15
J: TRBJ1-1
D: -

CDR3: CASSSSGGRAYEQYF
DNA: TGTGCCAGCAGTTCCTCAGGGGGCAGAGCTTACGAGCAGTACTTC
size: -
V: TRBV28
J: TRBJ2-7
D: TRBD1

CDR3: CASSLPGTASSPLHF
DNA: TGTGCCAGCAGCTTGCCCGGGACGGCATCCTCACCCCTCCACTTT
size: -
V: TRBV5-6
J: TRBJ1-6
D: -

CDR3: CASSLIAGDLYEQYF
DNA: TGTGCCAGCAGCTTGATAGCGGGGGATCTCTACGAGCAGTACTTC
size: -
V: TRBV11-2
J: TRBJ2-7
D: TRBD2

CDR3: CASSYSNRGLGETQYF
DNA: TGTGCCAGCAGTTACTCCAACAGGGGGCTAGGGGAGACCCAGTACTTC
size: -
V: TRBV6-5
J: TRBJ2-5
D: TRBD1

CDR3: CASSLGQGNEQFF
DNA: TGTGCCAGCAGCCTGGGACAGGGCAATGAGCAGTTCTTC
size: -
V: TRBV5-6
J: TRBJ2-1
D: TRBD1

CDR3: CASSKTPGTGSPEQYF
DNA: TGTGCCAGTAGTAAAACTCCCGGGACAGGGAGTCCCGAGCAGTACTTC
size: -
V: TRBV19
J: TRBJ2-7
D: TRBD1